This T cell receptor beta chain is drawn from a study of metastatic and nonmetastatic thyroid tumors. Overall study: A comparison of repertoires was made across blood and tumor or nodule tissue from malignant and benign thyroid patients.

The CDR3 runs 12 residues. V gave up 8 bases and J gave up 0 bases, with 7 bases separating them. Germline-derived CDR1 and CDR2 are LNHDA and SQIVND (reference sequence). With MiXCR, TCRdb called clones anew from the PCR reads. The table lists roughly 83,000 clones, about 15% of them singletons. This clone was counted many times. All patients were treatment-naive before thyroid surgery. This receptor was identified in a female donor with papillary thyroid cancer or a benign thyroid nodule (not recorded which). Some clones in this sample may be carry-over from other donors' samples. The chain has TRBV19 and TRBJ1-2; D gene ambiguous. Sequenced sample: blood. The DNA of the CDR3 is TGTGCCAGTGGGAGAGCTAACTATGGCTACACCTTC. Translation gives CASGRANYGYTF.